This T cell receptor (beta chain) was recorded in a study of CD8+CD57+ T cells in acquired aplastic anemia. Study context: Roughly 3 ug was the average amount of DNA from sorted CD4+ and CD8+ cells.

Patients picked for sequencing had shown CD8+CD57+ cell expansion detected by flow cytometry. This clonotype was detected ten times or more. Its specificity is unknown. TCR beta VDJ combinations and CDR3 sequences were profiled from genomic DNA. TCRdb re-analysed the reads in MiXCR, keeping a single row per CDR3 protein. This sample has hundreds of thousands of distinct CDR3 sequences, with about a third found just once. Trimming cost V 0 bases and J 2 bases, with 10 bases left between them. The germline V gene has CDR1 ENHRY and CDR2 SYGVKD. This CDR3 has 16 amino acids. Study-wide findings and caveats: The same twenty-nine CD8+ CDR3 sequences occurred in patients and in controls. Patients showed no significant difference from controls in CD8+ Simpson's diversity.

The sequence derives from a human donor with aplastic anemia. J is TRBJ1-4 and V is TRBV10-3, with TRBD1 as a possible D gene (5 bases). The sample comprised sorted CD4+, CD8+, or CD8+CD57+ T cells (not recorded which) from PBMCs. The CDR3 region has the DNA TGTGCCATCAGTGAGTCCCGGGGACCCACTAATGAAAAACTGTTTTTT. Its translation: CAISESRGPTNEKLFF.